This TCR beta chain was identified during a study of response to subunit inactivated influenza vaccine. This clonotype was counted at least ten times. As yet, its antigen is unknown. V shed 2 bases and J shed 0 bases, with 10 bases lying between them. The CDR3 is 15 amino acids. CDR1 and CDR2 from the germline V gene are LGHDT and YNNKEL (reference sequence). One entry per CDR3 protein results from TCRdb running MiXCR on the RT-PCR reads. The table includes approximately 310,000 distinct CDR3 sequences, around a fifth detected once. Notes on the study in general: The authors suggested that every seasonal influenza vaccination recruits few new T cells.

The origin of this receptor is a man aged 45 to 75 who received an inactivated influenza vaccine. The chain couples TRBV3-1 to TRBJ1-1; unclear D gene. Sequencing was performed on PBMCs from blood, taken about 20 months after vaccination. CDR3 bases: TGTGCCAGCAGCCAATTAACGGCGGTGAACACTGAAGCTTTCTTT. As protein: CASSQLTAVNTEAFF.